Below are 31 T cell receptor beta chains sequenced from a single sample in a study of cytomegalovirus exposure and HLA in healthy donors (dated by TCRdb to between 2016 and 2019). Libraries were built with the immunoSEQ multiplex PCR assay. A mixture of 60 forward primers for TCR Vbeta segments and 13 reverse primers for TCR Jbeta segments was used in the multiplex PCR. The table was pulled from immuneACCESS by TCRdb, which kept in-frame rearrangements only. Such tables lose some clones; where checked, under half of the loss comes from unresolved V genes, and the rest has no known cause. In this sample the table shows around 140,000 clones, nearly 80% of which occur a single time. The ten top clones hold approximately 0.99% of the sample. Sequencing input: PBMCs. These receptor sequences come from a male donor in good health and CMV-seronegative.

The genes are TRBV6-1 and TRBJ1-1; D is uncertain. This CDR3 is built from 13 residues. Trimming left V 4 bases short and J 3 bases short, with 9 bases between. Germline-derived CDR1 and CDR2 are MNHNS and SASEGT. CDR3 sequence: CASSVPFYTEAFF. As DNA, the CDR3 is TGTGCCAGCAGTGTTCCGTTTTACACTGAAGCTTTCTTT.

The chain links TRBV9 to TRBJ2-1; TRBD2 matches at 12 bases. Germline V lookup: CDR1 SGDLS, CDR2 YYNGEE. V lost 5 bases, J lost 8 bases, and 8 bases stayed unmatched. This CDR3 has 15 residues. CDR3 sequence: CASSYLAGGQDEQFF. The CDR3 coding sequence is TGTGCCAGCAGTTATCTAGCGGGGGGGCAGGATGAGCAGTTCTTC.

The chain has TRBV19 and TRBJ1-2; a weak D match, TRBD1 (5 bases). Trimming removed 1 base from V and 2 bases from J, with 8 bases in between. The CDR3 totals 14 residues. Germline assignment: CDR1 LNHDA and CDR2 SQIVND (reference sequence). This CDR3 reads CASSIGGGNYGYTF. Written as DNA, the CDR3 is TGTGCCAGTAGTATAGGGGGGGGGAACTATGGCTACACCTTC.

This clone has a single count. This chain links TRBV7-9 with TRBJ2-2; D not certain. The V gene's germline CDR1 is SEHNR and CDR2 FQNEAQ (reference sequence). The CDR3 sequence is 14 residues long. V was clipped by 2 bases and J by 2 bases, with 6 bases between them. The CDR3, as DNA: TGTGCCAGCAGCTTATCTGTAAACACCGGGGAGCTGTTTTTT. It translates to CASSLSVNTGELFF.

This clone was seen a single time. The chain couples TRBV7-3 to TRBJ2-3, with D possibly matching TRBD2 (5 bases). Germline loops: CDR1 SGHTA, CDR2 FQGTGA. The CDR3 extends over 15 amino acids. V dropped 5 bases and J dropped 0 bases, with 12 bases sitting between them. The CDR3 DNA reads TGTGCCAGCAGCGAAGCGGTTACTAGCACAGATACGCAGTATTTT. Translated: CASSEAVTSTDTQYF.

The count of this clone is one. This chain connects TRBV2 to TRBJ1-2; the match to TRBD1 covers 8 bases. This CDR3 spans 16 amino acids. V shed 8 bases and J 0 bases; nucleotides not matched to a gene: 11. Germline CDR1 SNHLY, CDR2 FYNNEI. CDR3 sequence (DNA): TGTGCCAGCGCCTCCAGGGGGCGACTACCTAACTATGGCTACACCTTC. Translating it yields CASASRGRLPNYGYTF.

This clone has just one count. The chain employs TRBV10-3 and TRBJ2-5; 10 bases are a match to TRBD1. The V gene's germline CDR1 is ENHRY and CDR2 SYGVKD. This CDR3 has 13 amino acids. Trimming at V came to 7 bases and at J to 5 bases, leaving 4 bases not matched to a gene. CDR3 sequence reads: CAITPGQGETQYF. As DNA, the CDR3 is TGTGCCATCACACCGGGACAGGGGGAGACCCAGTACTTC.

The V and J genes are TRBV4-3 and TRBJ1-5; D is unresolved. V was shortened by 1 base and J by 2 bases, with 6 bases between the two germline ends. Germline-derived CDR1 and CDR2 are LGHNA and YSLEER. This CDR3 is 14 amino acids long. As DNA, the CDR3 is TGCGCCAGCAGCCAAGGACGGGGCAATCAGCCCCAGCATTTT. Its protein is CASSQGRGNQPQHF.

The chain links TRBV27 to TRBJ2-7; 9 positions match TRBD1. J lost 1 base, V lost 3 bases, and 10 bases had no gene match. Germline CDR1 is MNHEY and CDR2 is SMNVEV (reference sequence). The CDR3 covers 17 residues. The CDR3 is CASSFVGAGQGSYEQYF. The DNA for the CDR3 is TGTGCCAGCAGTTTTGTCGGCGCCGGACAGGGGTCCTACGAGCAGTACTTC.

The chain joins TRBV7-9 to TRBJ1-2; TRBD1 matches at 11 bases. Per the germline V gene, CDR1 is SEHNR and CDR2 is FQNEAQ (reference sequence). Trimming at V came to 3 bases and at J to 8 bases, leaving 8 bases not matched to a gene. This CDR3 has 15 residues. CDR3 protein: CASSFAGTGGGGYTF. CDR3 bases: TGTGCCAGCAGCTTCGCCGGGACAGGGGGAGGGGGCTACACCTTC.

This clone was recorded once. The chain links TRBV19 to TRBJ2-6; 7 positions agree with TRBD2. V lost 0 bases and J lost 0; bases outside the gene matches: 11. Germline loops: CDR1 LNHDA, CDR2 SQIVND (reference sequence). The CDR3 totals 20 residues. The CDR3 is CASSIDIQAGVSSGANVLTF. CDR3 DNA: TGTGCCAGTAGTATAGATATCCAGGCGGGGGTTTCCTCTGGGGCCAACGTCCTGACTTTC.

The chain has TRBV7-2 and TRBJ2-5; D is ambiguous. The CDR3 runs to 15 residues. CDR1 is SGHTA, CDR2 FQGNSA, per germline. V lost 0 bases and J 5 bases, leaving 13 bases between the germline ends. CDR3 loop: CASSLALKMSETQYF. Written as DNA, the CDR3 is TGTGCCAGCAGCTTAGCTCTCAAAATGAGTGAGACCCAGTACTTC.

CDR3 residues: CASSLQGYEQYF. The CDR3 region has the DNA TGTGCCAGCAGCCTACAGGGGTACGAGCAGTACTTC. The V call is TRBV7-6, the J call TRBJ2-7; 7 bases map to TRBD1. CDR3 size: 12 residues. Germline loops: CDR1 SGHVS, CDR2 FNYEAQ. Trimming at V came to 5 bases and at J to 4 bases, leaving 2 bases not matched to a gene.

V is TRBV6-1 and J is TRBJ2-1, with D possibly TRBD2 on 7 matching bases. Trimming removed 2 bases from V and 5 bases from J, with 16 bases in between. Germline CDR1 is MNHNS and CDR2 is SASEGT. This CDR3 is built from 16 residues. CDR3 DNA sequence: TGTGCCAGCAGTGAAAAGAGGGGGGGATTCGACAATGAGCAGTTCTTC. Amino acid sequence: CASSEKRGGFDNEQFF.

The chain combines TRBV5-1 with TRBJ2-7, with 8 bases aligning to TRBD1. Trimming cost V 3 bases and J 5 bases; bases outside gene matches: 7. The CDR3 has 14 residues. Germline CDR1 and CDR2: SGHRS and YFSETQ. The CDR3 here is CASSSGQDGHEQYF. Written as DNA, the CDR3 is TGCGCCAGCAGCTCGGGACAGGACGGCCACGAGCAGTACTTC.

The V gene is TRBV9, the J gene TRBJ2-1, with D maybe TRBD1 (6 bases). Between the trimmed V and J ends, which lost 3 bases and 5 bases, there was a span of 9 bases. This CDR3 comprises 13 residues. Germline CDR1 SGDLS, CDR2 YYNGEE. The CDR3 sequence: CASSAGQNNEQFF. DNA of the CDR3: TGTGCCAGCAGCGCAGGACAGAACAATGAGCAGTTCTTC.

The chain combines TRBV5-6 with TRBJ2-7, with TRBD2 as a possible D gene (6 bases). The germline V gene has CDR1 SGHDT and CDR2 YYEEEE. The CDR3 is 16 amino acids. V was shortened by 0 bases and J by 0 bases, with 13 bases between the two germline ends. The CDR3 coding sequence is TGTGCCAGCAGCTTGGGGATGGGACTGGACTCCTACGAGCAGTACTTC. This translates into CASSLGMGLDSYEQYF.

The rearrangement uses TRBV5-1 and TRBJ2-5; D is undetermined. CDR1 is SGHRS, CDR2 YFSETQ, per germline. The CDR3 consists of 13 residues. V lost 0 bases to trimming and J lost 4 bases, with 7 bases between them. In DNA, the CDR3 is TGCGCCAGCAGCTTGGGCAGAGGAGAGACCCAGTACTTC. Protein product: CASSLGRGETQYF.

This chain links TRBV6-5 with TRBJ1-5; D gene uncertain. From germline, CDR1 is MNHEY and CDR2 SVGAGI. Between the trimmed V and J ends, which lost 6 bases and 2 bases, there was a span of 8 bases. CDR3 size: 13 residues. CDR3 bases: TGTGCCAGCAGCTCCAGCGGCAATCAGCCCCAGCATTTT. This encodes CASSSSGNQPQHF.

The gene calls are TRBV11-3 and TRBJ1-1; 10 bases agree with TRBD1. After removal of 6 bases from V and 4 bases from J, the junction contained 2 bases not matched to a gene. The CDR3 is 13 residues long. CDR1 SGHNT and CDR2 YENEEA come from the germline V gene. CDR3 nucleotides: TGTGCCAGCAGAGGGACAGGGGCCACTGAAGCTTTCTTT. Encoded protein: CASRGTGATEAFF.

The chain recombines TRBV18 with TRBJ1-2; TRBD1 aligns across 10 bases. Losses at the gene ends were 6 bases for V and 0 bases for J; bases not matched to a gene: 7. The CDR3 runs 16 residues. CDR1 is KGHSH, CDR2 LQKENI, per germline. Here the CDR3 reads CASSGTDRGANYGYTF. DNA for the CDR3: TGTGCCAGCTCCGGGACGGACAGGGGGGCTAACTATGGCTACACCTTC.

This chain connects TRBV29-1 to TRBJ2-5; possibly TRBD2 for D (5 bases). Trimming took off 4 bases at V and 0 bases at J, with 6 bases between the two ends. The CDR3 is 12 residues long. Germline CDR1 reads SQVTM; CDR2 reads ANQGSEA. The CDR3 region is CSVGGNQETQYF. CDR3 sequence (DNA): TGCAGCGTTGGAGGGAACCAAGAGACCCAGTACTTC.

The chain recombines TRBV18 with TRBJ1-1; no definite D call. Deletions cut 6 bases from V and 4 bases from J, with 12 bases between. The CDR3 consists of 13 residues. CDR1 KGHSH and CDR2 LQKENI come from the germline V gene. The CDR3 DNA follows: TGTGCCAGCTCCCTAACGGGAAGCACTGAAGCTTTCTTT. Translating gives CASSLTGSTEAFF.

The chain links TRBV11-2 to TRBJ2-3; D is unclear. Between the trimmed V and J ends, which lost 0 bases and 2 bases, there was a span of 9 bases. The CDR3 length is 15 residues. CDR1 and CDR2 (germline): SGHAT, FQNNGV. The CDR3 coding sequence is TGTGCCAGCAGCTTAGAAGCTCCTTACACAGATACGCAGTATTTT. It translates to CASSLEAPYTDTQYF.

V gene TRBV5-5 combines with J gene TRBJ1-1, with 10 positions matching TRBD1. Unmatched junction bases numbered 1, after V lost 4 bases and J lost 1 base. From germline, CDR1 is SGHKS and CDR2 YYEKEE (reference sequence). CDR3 length: 14 amino acids. CDR3: CASSRDRGNTEAFF. The CDR3 bases are TGTGCCAGCAGCCGGGACAGGGGGAACACTGAAGCTTTCTTT.

The chain carries TRBV4-3 and TRBJ1-2, with D possibly being TRBD1 (5 bases). The ends were cut back, 0 bases at V and 4 bases at J, with 12 bases in the middle. The CDR3 runs 15 residues. Germline values: CDR1 LGHNA, CDR2 YSLEER. The CDR3 DNA follows: TGCGCCAGCAGCCAAGATCTGGGGAGGGGCTATGGCTACACCTTC. It specifies CASSQDLGRGYGYTF.

The chain links TRBV9 to TRBJ2-1, with TRBD2 identical over 12 bases. The CDR3 has 15 amino acids. CDR1 and CDR2 (germline): SGDLS, YYNGEE. V gave up 0 bases and J gave up 8 bases; unmatched junction bases: 3. CDR3 protein: CASSVGTSGEYEQFF. The CDR3 coding sequence is TGTGCCAGCAGCGTAGGGACTAGCGGGGAGTATGAGCAGTTCTTC.

The chain couples TRBV12-5 to TRBJ2-1; 10 nucleotides align to TRBD1. J was trimmed by 8 bases and V by 4 bases; bases with no gene match: 11. The length of the CDR3 is 16 residues. From germline, CDR1 is LGHNT and CDR2 FRNRAP. In nucleotides, the CDR3 is TGTGCTAGTGGTTCCGGGGGACAGGGGTTTTTGTATGAGCAGTTCTTC. Its protein product is CASGSGGQGFLYEQFF.

This chain links TRBV9 with TRBJ2-3, with TRBD2 matching over 13 bases. CDR1 and CDR2 (germline): SGDLS, YYNGEE. This CDR3 is 17 amino acids long. After removal of 4 bases from V and 2 bases from J, the junction contained 7 bases not matched to a gene. The CDR3 sequence is CASSHRLAGGITDTQYF. The DNA for the CDR3 is TGTGCCAGCAGCCACCGACTAGCGGGGGGTATCACAGATACGCAGTATTTT.

CDR3 DNA: TGTGCGTGTGGGGGGGGCCGTGAAGCTTTCTTT. Its protein is CACGGGREAFF. This chain joins TRBV12-5 and TRBJ1-1; tentative D call: TRBD1 (6 bases). CDR3 length equals 11 residues. Germline CDR1 LGHNT, CDR2 FRNRAP. Combining the CDR3 with reference TRBV12-5 and TRBJ1-1 gives the whole variable domain DARVTQTPRHKVTEMGQEVTMRCQPILGHNTVFWYRQTMMQGLELLAYFRNRAPLDDSGMPKDRFSAEMPDATLATLKIQPSEPRDSAVYFCACGGGREAFFGQGTRLTVV.

CDR3 residues: CASSPSPGQGATGELFF. DNA for the CDR3: TGTGCCAGCTCACCCTCTCCGGGACAGGGGGCCACCGGGGAGCTGTTTTTT. The chain is built from TRBV18 and TRBJ2-2; TRBD1 matches 12 bases. The CDR3 totals 17 residues. CDR1 is KGHSH, CDR2 LQKENI, per germline. With 3 bases clipped from V and 4 bases from J, the junction kept 6 bases outside the gene matches.